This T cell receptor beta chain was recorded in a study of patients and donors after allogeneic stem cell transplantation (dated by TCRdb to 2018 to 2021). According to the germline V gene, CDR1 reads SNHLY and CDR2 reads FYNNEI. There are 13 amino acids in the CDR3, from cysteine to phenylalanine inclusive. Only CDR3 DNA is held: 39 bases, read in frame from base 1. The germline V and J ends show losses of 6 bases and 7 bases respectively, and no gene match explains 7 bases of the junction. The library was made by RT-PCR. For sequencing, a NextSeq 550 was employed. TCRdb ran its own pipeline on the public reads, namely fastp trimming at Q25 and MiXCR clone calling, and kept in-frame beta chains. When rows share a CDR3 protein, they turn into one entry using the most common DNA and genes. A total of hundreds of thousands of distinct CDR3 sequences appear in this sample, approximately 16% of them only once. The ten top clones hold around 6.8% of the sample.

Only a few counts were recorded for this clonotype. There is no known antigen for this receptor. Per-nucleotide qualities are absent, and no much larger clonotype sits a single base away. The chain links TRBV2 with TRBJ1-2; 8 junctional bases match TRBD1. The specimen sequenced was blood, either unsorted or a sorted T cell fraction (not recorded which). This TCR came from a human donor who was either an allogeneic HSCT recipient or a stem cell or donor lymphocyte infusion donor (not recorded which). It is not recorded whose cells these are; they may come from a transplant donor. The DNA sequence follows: TGTGCCAGCAGCGGGACAGGCTTTGCTGGCTACACCTTC. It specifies CASSGTGFAGYTF.